This TCR beta chain was obtained from a study of blood T cell repertoires in COVID-19. For the study at large: T cells, B-cell-depleted T cells, or PBMCs provided the cDNA or gDNA that served as material.

Libraries were prepared by immunoSEQ multiplex PCR; TCRdb keeps only in-frame clonotypes and omits some of them. The sample lists nearly 95,000 clones; about nine tenths were seen once. The germline gives CDR1 SEHNR, CDR2 FQNEAQ (reference sequence). V lost 4 bases and J 5 bases, leaving 12 bases between the germline ends. The CDR3 totals 14 residues. The origin of this receptor is a woman of 80 years or more with acute or convalescent COVID-19. The chain couples TRBV7-9 to TRBJ2-1, with D perhaps TRBD2 (6 bases). Input material: peripheral blood. The CDR3 loop reads CASSSDYRDNEQFF. Here the CDR3 DNA reads TGTGCCAGCAGCTCGGACTATAGGGACAATGAGCAGTTCTTC.